This T cell receptor beta chain was documented in a study of radiotherapy plus CTLA-4 blockade in lung cancer. Germline lookup yields CDR1 MDHEN and CDR2 SYDVKM. This CDR3 spans 15 amino acids. Concerning this clone: An end of the junction does not agree with germline; a read error may underlie this.

Sequenced by immunoSEQ multiplex PCR; TCRdb stores in-frame clones only, minus some. Of roughly 120,000 clones in the sample, approximately 80% were seen once. V and J are TRBV28 and TRBJ2-3, with a tentative D call TRBD2 (6 bases). The sample was peripheral blood, taken from a patient treated with radiotherapy plus ipilimumab. This receptor was taken from a human donor with non-small cell lung cancer who had a partial response to radiotherapy plus ipilimumab. CDR3 DNA: TGTGCCACGCTACCCTTGGGGAGGATGACAGATACGCGGTATTTT. Its protein product is CATLPLGRMTDTRYF.